Described below is a single TCR beta chain sequence and its context. The sample originates from a study of blood T cell repertoires in COVID-19. Background on the study: From the United States, Italy and Spain came samples of acute and convalescent COVID-19.

Clones were read by immunoSEQ multiplex PCR, and TCRdb kept only the in-frame ones, dropping some. The sample yields approximately 150,000 clones, over 80% seen once. Across roughly 25 US areas, participants ranged in age from 18 to 89 years. Grouping used clinical history reported by participants in a survey and questionnaire. Recovered status applied to Cohort 3 donors who had two consecutive negative PCRs. It also applied to those with clearance or with symptom resolution. Germline loops: CDR1 SQVTM, CDR2 ANQGSEA. The CDR3 has 16 residues. Trimming cost V 8 bases and J 0 bases; bases outside gene matches: 12.

This clonotype originated in a man aged 55 to 70 who had recovered from COVID-19. The genes are TRBV29-1 and TRBJ1-4; 7 positions match TRBD1. The source material was PBMCs or T cells enriched from blood (not recorded which). CDR3 sequence reads: CSIQQGPLATNEKLFF. CDR3 in DNA: TGCAGCATCCAACAGGGGCCCCTTGCAACTAATGAAAAACTGTTTTTT.